This TCR beta chain was sequenced during a study of response to subunit inactivated influenza vaccine. Each CDR3 protein gets one entry after TCRdb re-called the RT-PCR reads with MiXCR. The data show some 640,000 distinct CDR3 sequences, about 15% seen once. CDR3 length: 15 residues. V lost 1 base and J 8 bases, leaving 18 bases between the germline ends. Germline V CDR1 and CDR2: DFQATT, SNEGSKA (reference sequence). Concerning this clonotype itself: Its target is not known.

Overall study results and limits: Authors suggested that a seasonal influenza vaccination recruits few new T cells each time.

The TCR was taken from a man between 50 and 59 years old who received an inactivated influenza vaccine. This chain connects TRBV20-1 to TRBJ2-1; possible D gene TRBD1, 5 bases. The sample consisted of PBMCs from blood, taken roughly 15 days before vaccination. The CDR3 sequence: CSARADSLFGHEQFF. The CDR3 DNA reads TGCAGTGCTAGAGCCGACAGTCTATTCGGGCATGAGCAGTTCTTC.